This TCR beta chain was identified in a study of cytomegalovirus exposure and HLA in healthy donors. Findings of the study overall: Of the V segments, some could not be distinguished, including TRBV6-2 and TRBV6-3, and were excluded. An analysis done earlier found most TCR beta V segments productive about 87% or about 30% of the time. After further analysis at a later stage, around 17,000 TCR beta sequences were associated with HLA alleles at 0.05 false discovery rate.

Amplification used 60 Vbeta primers and 13 Jbeta primers. TCRdb's copy holds only in-frame clones and misses some; the assay was immunoSEQ multiplex PCR. The sample lists about 110,000 clones; 76% were seen once. Notes on this clone: Its antigen remains unidentified. This sample includes further DNA sequences coding for the same CDR3.

The CDR3 spans 18 residues. With V trimmed by 4 bases and J by 0 bases, 14 bases remained unmatched. In germline, CDR1 is SEHNR, CDR2 FQNEAQ (reference sequence). The specimen was PBMCs. The V gene is TRBV7-9, the J gene TRBJ1-1; 7 positions agree with TRBD1. The clonotype comes from a man between 25 and 39 years old in good health and CMV-seropositive. This CDR3 reads CASSYPRQGKSMNTEAFF. CDR3 DNA sequence: TGTGCCAGCAGCTACCCCCGACAGGGTAAAAGCATGAACACTGAAGCTTTCTTT.